What follows are 26 T cell receptor beta chains derived from one specimen sequenced in a study of blood T cell repertoires in COVID-19. Profiling relied on immunoSEQ multiplex PCR, and the TCRdb table lists in-frame clones only, not all of them. The sample records 150,000 or so clones, about 87% being singletons. Sequencing input: peripheral blood. The origin of the receptors is a man aged 55 to 70 with acute or convalescent COVID-19.

The chain joins TRBV12-3 or TRBV12-4 to TRBJ1-2, with 7 bases fitting TRBD1. J gave up 12 bases and V 4 bases, and 8 bases lay outside the gene matches. The CDR3 extends over 12 amino acids. Here the CDR3 reads CASSSGTVPNTF. Here the CDR3 DNA reads TGTGCCAGCAGTTCCGGGACAGTCCCCAACACCTTC.

This clone was recorded only once. The chain couples TRBV3-1 (or the pseudogene TRBV3-2) to TRBJ1-1, with D possibly matching TRBD1 (5 bases). The CDR3 runs to 15 residues. V lost 1 base and J 1 base, leaving 10 bases between the germline ends. CDR1 and CDR2 from the germline V gene are LGHDT and YNNKEL (reference sequence). The CDR3 reads CASSQGQGGNTEAFF. CDR3 nucleotides: TGTGCCAGCAGCCAAGGGCAGGGCGGGAACACTGAAGCTTTCTTT.

The chain carries TRBV9 and TRBJ2-3; a weak D match, TRBD2 (5 bases). Germline loops: CDR1 SGDLS, CDR2 YYNGEE. V gave up 0 bases and J gave up 1 base, with 12 bases separating them. This CDR3 comprises 16 residues. The CDR3 spells CASSVEVGVGTDTQYF. CDR3 DNA: TGTGCCAGCAGCGTAGAAGTGGGAGTGGGCACAGATACGCAGTATTTT.

This rearrangement joins TRBV11-2 to TRBJ1-2; 8 positions match TRBD1. Germline trimming cut 8 bases from V and 4 bases from J; bases unmatched to any gene: 12. Germline loops: CDR1 SGHAT, CDR2 FQNNGV. The CDR3 has 15 amino acids. CDR3 coding DNA: TGTGCCAGCCGTCACTCACCAGGGGGCCTCTATGGCTACACCTTC. It specifies CASRHSPGGLYGYTF.

The sample holds one count of this clone. The genes are TRBV6-6 and TRBJ1-1; TRBD1 aligns across 10 bases. CDR3 size: 15 residues. V lost 2 bases to trimming and J lost 3 bases; unmatched junction nucleotides: 3. The germline CDR1 and CDR2 sequences are MNHNY and SVGAGI (reference sequence). The CDR3 DNA is TGTGCCAGCAGTTACCCCGGACAGGGGGACACTGAAGCTTTCTTT. It codes for CASSYPGQGDTEAFF.

Worth noting for this clone: The same CDR3 can be traced to other DNA sequences in this sample. CDR3 amino acids: CASSLAGVFTDTQYF. The CDR3 nucleotides read TGCGCCAGCAGCTTGGCAGGGGTATTCACAGATACGCAGTATTTT. The chain joins TRBV5-1 to TRBJ2-3, with a weak D call TRBD1 (6 bases). V shed 0 bases and J shed 2 bases, with 10 bases lying between them. CDR3 size: 15 residues. Germline V lookup: CDR1 SGHRS, CDR2 YFSETQ.

CDR3 loop: CARILGDLNQPQHF. CDR3 nucleotide sequence: TGTGCCAGAATACTGGGAGACCTCAATCAGCCCCAGCATTTT. This chain uses TRBV9 with TRBJ1-5; D ambiguous. V lost 8 bases and J 3 bases, leaving 15 bases between the germline ends. The CDR3 spans 14 residues. CDR1 and CDR2 (germline): SGDLS, YYNGEE.

This clone has only one observation. The V gene is TRBV10-1, the J gene TRBJ1-6, with 9 positions matching TRBD1. This CDR3 has 16 amino acids. Germline V gene lookup returns CDR1 WNHNN and CDR2 SYGVQD (reference sequence). Trimming took 3 bases from V and 8 from J; bases not matched to a gene: 8. CDR3 residues: CASSDGPGQGDSPLHF. The CDR3 DNA sequence: TGCGCCAGCAGTGATGGTCCGGGACAGGGAGATTCACCCCTCCACTTT.

The rearrangement links TRBV3-1 (or the pseudogene TRBV3-2) to TRBJ2-5, with TRBD2 matching over 10 bases. V dropped 1 base and J dropped 5; count of bases not matched to a gene: 10. This CDR3 has 17 residues. Germline-derived CDR1 and CDR2 are LGHDT and YNNKEL (reference sequence). The CDR3 here is CASSQGIPAGGPETQYF. DNA for the CDR3: TGTGCCAGCAGCCAAGGAATCCCAGCGGGGGGGCCTGAGACCCAGTACTTC.

The V call is TRBV7-9, the J call TRBJ2-2, with D possibly being TRBD2 (7 bases). Germline V lookup: CDR1 SEHNR, CDR2 FQNEAQ (reference sequence). This CDR3 is 13 amino acids long. Trimming removed 3 bases at V and 7 bases at J, with 9 bases between. DNA for the CDR3: TGTGCCAGCAGCTTGCGGGGGCTCGGGGAGCTGTTTTTT. It is translated as CASSLRGLGELFF.

The chain couples TRBV18 to TRBJ1-5; D possibly corresponds to TRBD1 (6 bases). Germline-derived CDR1 and CDR2 are KGHSH and LQKENI. The CDR3 has 17 amino acids. V lost 1 base and J lost 6, with 19 bases in between. The CDR3 nucleotides are TGTGCCAGCTCACCACAGCTGAGGGCAGGGGCGATTCAGCCCCAGCATTTT. Its protein is CASSPQLRAGAIQPQHF.

The chain joins TRBV29-1 to TRBJ1-1, with 8 nucleotides matching TRBD1. With 3 bases clipped from V and 5 bases from J, the junction kept 11 bases outside the gene matches. Germline-derived CDR1 and CDR2 are SQVTM and ANQGSEA. The CDR3 loop spans 15 amino acids. CDR3 sequence (DNA): TGCAGCGTTGACGAAGGGGCCAGGGGGCAGACTGAAGCTTTCTTT. Translated: CSVDEGARGQTEAFF.

The chain joins TRBV11-3 to TRBJ2-2; 8 nucleotides align to TRBD2. This CDR3 contains 16 residues. CDR1 is SGHNT, CDR2 YENEEA, per germline. V was clipped by 5 bases and J by 2 bases; unmatched bases: 7. The CDR3 DNA reads TGTGCCAGCAGCCTACCGGGGGGGCTTAACACCGGGGAGCTGTTTTTT. Amino acid sequence: CASSLPGGLNTGELFF.

This clone was seen a handful of times. This rearrangement joins TRBV4-1 to TRBJ1-5; D is uncertain. Germline loops: CDR1 MGHRA, CDR2 YSYEKL. The CDR3 extends over 17 amino acids. Trimming took off 1 base at V and 0 bases at J, with 13 bases between the two ends. The CDR3 spells CASSQVEVTYSNQPQHF. Here the CDR3 DNA reads TGCGCCAGCAGCCAAGTGGAGGTTACTTATAGCAATCAGCCCCAGCATTTT.

This clone has only one observation. The chain recombines TRBV11-1 with TRBJ1-4; 7 bases are shared with TRBD1. Trimming cost V 5 bases and J 4 bases; bases outside gene matches: 7. This CDR3 has 15 residues. The germline V gene has CDR1 SGHAT and CDR2 FQDESV (reference sequence). Written as DNA, the CDR3 is TGTGCCAGCAGCGACCCCGGGACAGATAATGAAAAACTGTTTTTT. Translated, it gives CASSDPGTDNEKLFF.

This chain links TRBV19 with TRBJ2-1, with TRBD2 matching 10 bases. Germline assignment: CDR1 LNHDA and CDR2 SQIVND (reference sequence). The CDR3 runs 15 residues. Losses at the gene ends were 6 bases for V and 9 bases for J; bases not matched to a gene: 11. CDR3 in DNA: TGTGCCAGTAGGATGAGACTAGCGGGCTTAAGTGAGCAGTTCTTC. The encoded protein is CASRMRLAGLSEQFF. The variable domain in full, with the rest retrieved from reference TRBV19 and TRBJ2-1, is DGGITQSPKYLFRKEGQNVTLSCEQNLNHDAMYWYRQDPGQGLRLIYYSQIVNDFQKGDIAEGYSVSREKKESFPLTVTSAQKNPTAFYLCASRMRLAGLSEQFFGPGTRLTVL.

This rearrangement joins TRBV15 to TRBJ2-5, with D tentatively TRBD2 (6 bases). This CDR3 has 14 amino acids. CDR1 is LNHNV and CDR2 is YYDKDF in the germline V gene (reference sequence). V lost 9 bases, J lost 5 bases, and 19 bases lay in between. The CDR3 region is CATGVGGDGETQYF. The CDR3 bases are TGTGCCACGGGGGTGGGCGGGGATGGGGAGACCCAGTACTTC.

The J gene is TRBJ1-4, the V gene TRBV7-2; 7 positions match TRBD1. Per germline, CDR1 SGHTA and CDR2 FQGNSA. This CDR3 is 15 amino acids long. Trimming took 3 bases from V and 9 from J; bases not matched to a gene: 10. The CDR3 DNA sequence: TGTGCCAGCAGCTTCGACTCAGGGGGTTCACAAAAACTGTTTTTT. Encoded protein: CASSFDSGGSQKLFF.

The chain carries TRBV6-5 and TRBJ1-2, with 8 bases identical to TRBD1. J gave up 3 bases and V 7 bases, and 7 bases lay outside the gene matches. The germline V gene has CDR1 MNHEY and CDR2 SVGAGI. There are 14 residues in the CDR3. The CDR3 sequence is CASIPGGTDYGYTF. CDR3 sequence (DNA): TGTGCCAGCATCCCAGGGGGCACCGACTATGGCTACACCTTC.

CDR3 region: CASSLATALSYEQYF. CDR3 bases: TGTGCCAGCAGCTTAGCGACTGCACTTTCCTACGAGCAGTACTTC. This rearrangement joins TRBV11-1 to TRBJ2-7; D is ambiguous. V was cut by 0 bases and J by 1 base, with 10 bases left in between. The length of the CDR3 is 15 residues. CDR1 and CDR2 from the germline V gene are SGHAT and FQDESV (reference sequence).

The chain couples TRBV4-1 to TRBJ1-2, with a tentative D call TRBD1 (5 bases). V lost 0 bases to trimming and J lost 4 bases, with 18 bases between them. CDR3 size: 17 residues. Germline V CDR1 and CDR2: MGHRA, YSYEKL. This chain's CDR3 is CASSQDRRVGGTYGYTF. The CDR3 DNA is TGCGCCAGCAGCCAAGATCGTAGAGTTGGGGGGACCTATGGCTACACCTTC.

The V gene is TRBV19, the J gene TRBJ1-1; 8 bases are a match to TRBD1. The trim removed 5 bases at V and 1 base at J, leaving 3 bases unmatched. The germline V gene has CDR1 LNHDA and CDR2 SQIVND (reference sequence). The CDR3 consists of 14 residues. The CDR3 sequence is CASSAGTGNTEAFF. CDR3 sequence (DNA): TGTGCCAGTAGTGCCGGGACAGGGAACACTGAAGCTTTCTTT.

J is TRBJ1-5 and V is TRBV6-5, with 7 bases lining up with TRBD1. The V gene end was trimmed by 6 bases and the J gene end by 5 bases; junction bases not matched to a gene: 4. Germline CDR1 MNHEY, CDR2 SVGAGI. This CDR3 is built from 13 residues. CDR3: CASSWDSYQPQHF. The CDR3 DNA sequence: TGTGCCAGCAGCTGGGACAGCTATCAGCCCCAGCATTTT.

The gene calls are TRBV11-1 and TRBJ2-2, with D unclear. With 1 base removed from V and 4 bases from J, the gap between germline ends came to 7 bases. This CDR3 spans 14 amino acids. Germline V gene sequence: CDR1 SGHAT, CDR2 FQDESV (reference sequence). CDR3 protein: CASSLEETTGELFF. CDR3 DNA sequence: TGTGCCAGCAGCTTAGAGGAGACCACCGGGGAGCTGTTTTTT.

The CDR3 region is CASSQMTGPENIQYF. The CDR3 region has the DNA TGTGCCAGCAGCCAAATGACAGGGCCCGAAAACATTCAGTACTTC. The gene calls are TRBV3-1 (or the pseudogene TRBV3-2) and TRBJ2-4; TRBD1 matches at 7 bases. The CDR3 contains 15 residues. Germline lookup yields CDR1 LGHDT and CDR2 YNNKEL (reference sequence). The ends lost 2 bases at V and 5 bases at J; junction bases unmatched: 6.

The chain uses TRBV27 and TRBJ2-3; 8 nucleotides agree with TRBD2. Germline CDR1 MNHEY, CDR2 SMNVEV (reference sequence). V was clipped by 3 bases and J by 3 bases; unmatched bases: 8. CDR3 length: 16 amino acids. CDR3 nucleotides: TGTGCCAGCAGTTTGGGTGCGGGAGGTTGGACAGATACGCAGTATTTT. It encodes CASSLGAGGWTDTQYF.